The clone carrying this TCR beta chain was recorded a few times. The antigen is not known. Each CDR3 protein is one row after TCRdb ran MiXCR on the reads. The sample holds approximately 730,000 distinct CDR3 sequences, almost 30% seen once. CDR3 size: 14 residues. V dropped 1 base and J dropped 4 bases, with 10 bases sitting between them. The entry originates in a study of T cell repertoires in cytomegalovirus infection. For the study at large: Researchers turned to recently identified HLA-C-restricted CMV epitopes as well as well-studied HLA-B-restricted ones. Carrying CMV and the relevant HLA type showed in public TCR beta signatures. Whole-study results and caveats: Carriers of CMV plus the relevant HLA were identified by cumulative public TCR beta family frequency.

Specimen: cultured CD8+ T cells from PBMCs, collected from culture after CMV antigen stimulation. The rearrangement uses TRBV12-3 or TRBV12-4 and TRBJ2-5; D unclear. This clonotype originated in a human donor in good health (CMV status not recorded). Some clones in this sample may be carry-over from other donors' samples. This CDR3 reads CASSLVSVGETQYF. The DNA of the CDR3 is TGTGCCAGCAGTTTAGTCTCCGTAGGAGAGACCCAGTACTTC.